These T cell receptor beta chains were read from a single sample in a study of blood T cell repertoires in COVID-19. Assay: immunoSEQ multiplex PCR; the TCRdb copy retains only in-frame clones and omits some. In the table there are approximately 60,000 clones, 65% to 90% of which are singletons. The sample was peripheral blood. The source is a man between 50 and 59 years old with active COVID-19. Each CDR3 is given with its conserved first and last residue. Each record gives: D gene, J gene, V gene, clone size, CDR3 DNA, CDR3 protein. The D gene is left open where the match is weak. Some rows mark clone size as missing; the rest say once, few, many or name a class of expanded clone.

TRBD1 TRBJ1-1 TRBV7-8 . TGTGCCAGCAGCCTGACAGGGGGGAACACTGAAGCTTTCTTT CASSLTGGNTEAFF
TRBD1 TRBJ2-5 TRBV18 . TGTGCCAGCTCACCCTTGGGACAGGAGACCCAGTACTTC CASSPLGQETQYF
. TRBJ1-6 TRBV27 . TGTGCCAGCAGTTTGATACAGAGAAATTCACCCCTCCACTTT CASSLIQRNSPLHF
. TRBJ1-1 TRBV7-3 . TGTGCCAGCAGCTTAAATAGGCCAACCTCAGGCACTGAAGCTTTCTTT CASSLNRPTSGTEAFF
. TRBJ2-5 TRBV5-4 . TGTGCCAGCAGCTCTGACAGGGAGACCCAGTACTTC CASSSDRETQYF
TRBD2 TRBJ2-5 TRBV28 . TGTGCCAGCAGTTTCCTAGCGGGCTTACGGACCCAGTACTTC CASSFLAGLRTQYF
. TRBJ2-7 TRBV19 . TGTGCCAGTAGTGGTGTCGGAGGAGGCGAGCAGTACTTC CASSGVGGGEQYF
. TRBJ2-3 TRBV19 . TGTGCCAGTACCGACAACCTACCCAATACGCAGTATTTT CASTDNLPNTQYF
. TRBJ2-7 TRBV18 . TGTGCCAGCTCACCAAACAGGGGGGGTTACGAGCAGTACTTC CASSPNRGGYEQYF
. TRBJ2-2 TRBV11-2 . TGTGCCAGCAGCGGAACAGGGACCGGGGAGCTGTTTTTT CASSGTGTGELFF
. TRBJ2-7 TRBV10-1 . TGCGCCGGCCTCAACCTCTCCTACGAGCAGTACTTC CAGLNLSYEQYF
. TRBJ1-1 TRBV9 . TGTGCCAGCAGCGTCCTGGCCGAGAACACTGAAGCTTTCTTT CASSVLAENTEAFF
. TRBJ2-1 TRBV7-3 . TGTGCCAGCAGCTCCCCCCTATACAATGAGCAGTTCTTC CASSSPLYNEQFF
TRBD1 TRBJ1-2 TRBV6-5 . TGTGCCAGCATGAGACAGGGGGCCCTCTATGGCTACACCTTC CASMRQGALYGYTF
TRBD2 TRBJ2-7 TRBV6-6 . TGTGCCAGCACCTACGGAGCGGGACCGGTCGGGGGAAGCCCGTACTTC CASTYGAGPVGGSPYF
. TRBJ2-1 TRBV7-3 . TGTGCCAGCAGCTTACAGGCTGACAATGAGCAGTTCTTC CASSLQADNEQFF
. TRBJ2-5 TRBV3-1/TRBV3-2 . TGTGCCAGCAGCCAAGATCCCCGGGTCCAAGAGACCCAGTACTTC CASSQDPRVQETQYF
TRBD2 TRBJ2-7 TRBV9 once TGTGCCAGCAGCGTAGATGGACTAGCGTACTACGAGCAGTACTTC CASSVDGLAYYEQYF
TRBD2 TRBJ2-1 TRBV9 . TGTGCCAGCAGCGTATTCTCTTACCAGCGGGAGGGGTACAATGAGCAGTTCTTC CASSVFSYQREGYNEQFF